The sequence of this T cell receptor (beta chain) was determined in a study of response to subunit inactivated influenza vaccine. The V and J ends lost 6 bases and 7 bases respectively, with 24 bases between them. CDR1 SQVTM and CDR2 ANQGSEA come from the germline V gene. The CDR3 length is 15 residues. In regard to this clonotype: Its antigen is unidentified.

Findings of the study overall: The authors suggested that every seasonal influenza vaccination recruits few new T cells.

TCRdb re-called the RT-PCR reads through MiXCR, storing one row per CDR3 protein. Altogether fewer than 400,000 distinct CDR3 sequences are present, 21% being singletons, with the ten largest covering more than 8.5%. Sequences were derived from PBMCs from blood, sampled roughly 20 months after vaccination. The TCR was taken from a man aged 50-75 years who received an inactivated influenza vaccine. J is TRBJ2-5 and V is TRBV29-1; TRBD1 is a possible D gene (6 bases). The CDR3 reads CSVTPQGNSHGTQYF. CDR3 sequence (DNA): TGCAGCGTCACCCCACAGGGCAATTCTCACGGGACCCAGTACTTC.